This entry features one T cell receptor beta chain sequence. Its matching antigen is unknown. The source of the sample is a study of T cell responses to AZD1222 COVID-19 vaccine. Generated by immunoSEQ multiplex PCR, the TCRdb table keeps only in-frame clones and is missing some. Counted here are 80,000 to 90,000 clones, approximately 90% occurring once; the ten biggest clones make up approximately 5%. The germline gives CDR1 MNHEY, CDR2 SMNVEV (reference sequence). V shed 5 bases and J shed 6 bases, with 11 bases lying between them. The CDR3 contains 13 residues. Study findings and constraints: Recipients of two AZD1222 doses showed rising Spike-specific TCR breadth and depth.

This receptor was taken from an adult who received the AZD1222 COVID-19 vaccine. The rearrangement uses TRBV27 and TRBJ1-5; tentatively, D is TRBD1 (5 bases). Material: peripheral blood, obtained 28 days after the second AZD1222 dose. This CDR3 is CASSLAGFQPQHF. The CDR3 bases are TGTGCCAGCAGTCTAGCAGGGTTTCAGCCCCAGCATTTT.